This T cell receptor (beta chain) was sequenced for a study of blood T cell repertoires in COVID-19. Across the whole study: Sites in the United States, Italy and Spain provided acute and convalescent COVID-19 samples. Sample material is recorded as cDNA or gDNA derived from T cells, B-cell-depleted T cells, or PBMCs.

Per the original methods: Amplification from reference gene primers served as the basis for estimated nucleated cell counts. The table came from immunoSEQ multiplex PCR; TCRdb's copy has only in-frame clones and leaves some out. From that table come the V and J calls and clone size; the DNA was used to work out D and trimming. This table holds roughly 120,000 clones, approximately 74% found once. It was during active infection that Seattle patients were enrolled and then longitudinally followed. The ends lost 4 bases at V and 5 bases at J; junction bases unmatched: 5. The CDR3 has 15 residues. Per the germline V gene, CDR1 is MNHEY and CDR2 is SVGEGT.

This TCR derives from an elderly man with COVID-19, enrolled during active disease. The V gene is TRBV6-2 or TRBV6-3, the J gene TRBJ2-3; 11 bases agree with TRBD2. The sequenced material came from peripheral blood. The CDR3 region has the DNA TGTGCCAGCAGTTCGACTGGACTAGCGGGAGATACGCAGTATTTT. Its translation is CASSSTGLAGDTQYF.